This T cell receptor beta chain was observed in a study of blood T cell repertoires in COVID-19. Study context: Sites across the United States, Italy and Spain contributed samples from acute and convalescent COVID-19.

V gave up 4 bases and J gave up 3 bases; unmatched junction bases: 4. There are 13 residues in the CDR3. Per germline, CDR1 SGHNT and CDR2 YYREEE (reference sequence). Authors' data handling: Amplification of reference gene primers was used by the study to estimate nucleated cell counts. Profiling relied on immunoSEQ multiplex PCR, and the TCRdb table lists in-frame clones only, not all of them. D and trimming come from the DNA, and the V and J calls and clone size come from that table. This table has a few hundred thousand clones, about 85% appearing once. Sequencing was carried out using peripheral blood. The genes are TRBV5-4 and TRBJ2-7; 7 bases are shared with TRBD1. This clonotype was obtained from a man aged 50 to 60 who had recovered from COVID-19. The CDR3 loop is CASSPGQIYEQYF. The CDR3 coding sequence is TGTGCCAGCAGCCCGGGACAGATCTACGAGCAGTACTTC.